This is a list of T cell receptor beta chains from one sample in a study of blood T cell repertoires in COVID-19. Profiling relied on immunoSEQ multiplex PCR, and the TCRdb table lists in-frame clones only, not all of them. The data contain 90,000 to 130,000 clones, about three quarters of them singletons. The source material was peripheral blood. These receptor sequences come from a woman older than 75 with active or convalescent COVID-19. Each CDR3 is given with its conserved first and last residue. The D gene is left open where the match is weak. The size field is filled for only some rows; it gives once, few, many or a size class.

J | D | size | V | CDR3 | DNA
TRBJ2-2 | NA | few | TRBV7-2 | CASSLSLGSRTGELFF | TGTGCCAGCAGCTTAAGTCTAGGGAGTAGGACCGGGGAGCTGTTTTTT
TRBJ2-3 | TRBD1 | NA | TRBV4-1 | CASSQETSGTGAVADTQYF | TGCGCCAGCAGCCAAGAAACCTCCGGGACAGGGGCCGTCGCGGATACGCAGTATTTT
TRBJ1-5 | NA | few | TRBV5-1 | CASSLESGGSSNQPQHF | TGCGCCAGCAGCTTGGAATCTGGGGGCTCTAGCAATCAGCCCCAGCATTTT
TRBJ2-3 | TRBD2 | NA | TRBV29-1 | CSVGRGGGDTQYF | TGCAGCGTTGGCCGTGGGGGAGGGGATACGCAGTATTTT
TRBJ1-2 | NA | NA | TRBV5-4 | CASSLREVGNYGYTF | TGTGCCAGCAGCTTGAGGGAGGTTGGGAACTATGGCTACACCTTC
TRBJ2-1 | TRBD2 | NA | TRBV2 | CASSELGLSYNEQFF | TGTGCCAGCAGTGAGTTGGGACTATCCTACAATGAGCAGTTCTTC
TRBJ2-3 | TRBD1 | once | TRBV5-1 | CASSPDRGQDTQYF | TGCGCCAGCAGCCCCGACAGGGGGCAAGATACGCAGTATTTT
TRBJ1-5 | TRBD1 | NA | TRBV15 | CATSRVVGGRGQIQGQPQHF | TGTGCCACCAGCAGAGTGGTCGGCGGCAGGGGGCAAATTCAGGGTCAGCCCCAGCATTTT
TRBJ1-2 | NA | NA | TRBV25-1 | CASSEYGGYYGYTF | TGTGCCAGCAGTGAATACGGGGGATACTATGGCTACACCTTC
TRBJ1-5 | TRBD1 | NA | TRBV15 | CATSRDFNRGRSLYQPQHF | TGTGCCACCAGCAGAGATTTCAACAGGGGGCGGTCCCTCTATCAGCCCCAGCATTTT
TRBJ2-3 | TRBD2 | NA | TRBV5-1 | CASSTGLAGRADTQYF | TGCGCCAGCAGCACGGGACTAGCGGGGAGGGCAGATACGCAGTATTTT
TRBJ2-3 | NA | once | TRBV6-1 | CASSEAWTPTFTDTQYF | TGTGCCAGCAGTGAAGCTTGGACACCAACTTTCACAGATACGCAGTATTTT
TRBJ1-2 | NA | NA | TRBV9 | CASSQGPPYGYTF | TGTGCCAGCTCGCAGGGGCCGCCCTATGGCTACACCTTC
TRBJ2-7 | TRBD2 | NA | TRBV3-1/TRBV3-2 | CASSRLAGSYEQYF | TGTGCCAGCAGCCGACTAGCGGGTTCCTACGAGCAGTACTTC
TRBJ1-1 | TRBD1 | NA | TRBV7-3 | CASSLTGGQSNTEAFF | TGTGCCAGCAGCTTAACGGGGGGACAGTCAAACACTGAAGCTTTCTTT
TRBJ2-7 | NA | NA | TRBV10-3 | CAISESYRDYEQYF | TGTGCCATCAGTGAGTCGTACAGGGACTACGAGCAGTACTTC
TRBJ2-1 | TRBD2 | NA | TRBV6-2/TRBV6-3 | CASSYSFGAGGPDEQFF | TGTGCCAGCAGTTACTCTTTTGGAGCGGGAGGGCCAGATGAGCAGTTCTTC
TRBJ2-7 | NA | NA | TRBV12-2 | CASRLALAGEGRYEQYF | TGTGCAAGTCGCTTAGCCCTAGCGGGAGAAGGGAGGTACGAGCAGTACTTC
TRBJ2-3 | TRBD2 | NA | TRBV27 | CASSLAGGTDTQYF | TGTGCCAGCAGTCTAGCGGGAGGCACAGATACGCAGTATTTT
TRBJ1-2 | NA | few | TRBV4-3 | CASSQTGWGYTF | TGCGCCAGCAGCCAGACAGGTTGGGGCTACACCTTC
TRBJ2-1 | TRBD1 | NA | TRBV24-1 | CATSEDRKYNEQFF | TGTGCCACCAGTGAGGACAGGAAGTACAATGAGCAGTTCTTC
TRBJ2-1 | TRBD2 | NA | TRBV7-9 | CASTTSGSIDEQFF | TGTGCCAGCACCACTAGCGGGAGTATAGATGAGCAGTTCTTC
TRBJ2-3 | TRBD2 | once | TRBV4-3 | CASSQDPPRTSGSTDTQYF | TGCGCCAGCAGCCAAGACCCTCCCCGGACTAGCGGGAGCACAGATACGCAGTATTTT
TRBJ2-7 | NA | NA | TRBV5-5 | CASSRVGGAGYEQYF | TGTGCCAGCAGCCGCGTGGGGGGGGCCGGGTACGAGCAGTACTTC